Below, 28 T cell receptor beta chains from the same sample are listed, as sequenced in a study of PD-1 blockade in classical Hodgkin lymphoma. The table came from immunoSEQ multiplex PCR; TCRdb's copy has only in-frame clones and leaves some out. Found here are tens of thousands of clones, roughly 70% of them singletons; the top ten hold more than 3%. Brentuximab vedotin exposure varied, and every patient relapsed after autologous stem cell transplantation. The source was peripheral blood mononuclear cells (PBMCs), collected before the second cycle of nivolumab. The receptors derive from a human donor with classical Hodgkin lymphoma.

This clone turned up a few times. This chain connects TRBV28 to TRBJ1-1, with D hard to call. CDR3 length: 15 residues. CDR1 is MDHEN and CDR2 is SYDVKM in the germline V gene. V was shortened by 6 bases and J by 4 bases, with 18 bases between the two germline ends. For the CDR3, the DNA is TGTGCCAGCAGCAGCTCCGTGCAGGTGTTCACTGAAGCTTTCTTT. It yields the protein CASSSSVQVFTEAFF.

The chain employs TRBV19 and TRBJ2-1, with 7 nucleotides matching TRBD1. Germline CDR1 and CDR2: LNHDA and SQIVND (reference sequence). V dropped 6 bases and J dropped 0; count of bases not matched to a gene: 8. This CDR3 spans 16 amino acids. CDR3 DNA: TGTGCCAGTAGAATATCGGGACAGAGCTCCTACAATGAGCAGTTCTTC. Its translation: CASRISGQSSYNEQFF.

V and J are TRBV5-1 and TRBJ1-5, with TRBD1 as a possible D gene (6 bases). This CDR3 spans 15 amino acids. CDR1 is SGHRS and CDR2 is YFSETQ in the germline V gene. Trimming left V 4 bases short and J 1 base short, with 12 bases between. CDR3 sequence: CASSPGEMSNQPQHF. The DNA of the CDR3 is TGCGCCAGCAGCCCAGGGGAGATGAGCAATCAGCCCCAGCATTTT.

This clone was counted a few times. The CDR3, as DNA: TGTGCCAGCAGCCAAGATCCGAAGGAGAACACTGAAGCTTTCTTT. The encoded protein is CASSQDPKENTEAFF. V and J are TRBV4-2 and TRBJ1-1; D gene unclear. V was shortened by 0 bases and J by 1 base, with 9 bases between the two germline ends. Germline CDR1 LGHNA, CDR2 YNFKEQ. The CDR3 length is 15 residues.

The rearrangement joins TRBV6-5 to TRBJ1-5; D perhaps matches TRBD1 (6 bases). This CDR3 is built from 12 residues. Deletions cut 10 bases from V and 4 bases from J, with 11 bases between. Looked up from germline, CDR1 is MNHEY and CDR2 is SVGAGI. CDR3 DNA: TGTGCCACCACGACAGGAAATCAGCCCCAGCATTTT. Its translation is CATTTGNQPQHF.

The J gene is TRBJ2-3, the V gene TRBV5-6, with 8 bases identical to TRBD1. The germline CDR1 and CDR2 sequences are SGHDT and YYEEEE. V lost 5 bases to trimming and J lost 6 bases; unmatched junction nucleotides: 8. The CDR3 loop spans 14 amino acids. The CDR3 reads CASSLGQGRDTQYF. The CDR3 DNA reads TGTGCCAGCAGTCTAGGACAGGGTCGGGATACGCAGTATTTT.

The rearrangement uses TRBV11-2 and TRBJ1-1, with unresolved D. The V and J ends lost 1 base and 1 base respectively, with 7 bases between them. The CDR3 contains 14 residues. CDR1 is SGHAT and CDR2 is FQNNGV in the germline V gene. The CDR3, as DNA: TGTGCCAGCAGCTTAGCGGCCGGGAACACTGAAGCTTTCTTT. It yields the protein CASSLAAGNTEAFF. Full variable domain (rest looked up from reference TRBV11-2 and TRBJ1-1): EAGVAQSPRYKIIEKRQSVAFWCNPISGHATLYWYQQILGQGPKLLIQFQNNGVVDDSQLPKDRFSAERLKGVDSTLKIQPAKLEDSAVYLCASSLAAGNTEAFFGQGTRLTVV.

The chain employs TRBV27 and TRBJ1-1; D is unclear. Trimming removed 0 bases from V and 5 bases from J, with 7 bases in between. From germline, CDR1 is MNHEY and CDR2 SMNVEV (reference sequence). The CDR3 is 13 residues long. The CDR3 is CASSLSRGTEAFF. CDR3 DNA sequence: TGTGCCAGCAGTTTATCTCGGGGAACTGAAGCTTTCTTT.

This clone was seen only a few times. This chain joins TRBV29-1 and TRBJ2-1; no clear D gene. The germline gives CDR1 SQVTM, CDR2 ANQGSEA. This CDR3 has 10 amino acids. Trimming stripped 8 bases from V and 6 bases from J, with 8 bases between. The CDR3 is CSIYGNEQFF. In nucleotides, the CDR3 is TGCAGCATCTATGGCAATGAGCAGTTCTTC.

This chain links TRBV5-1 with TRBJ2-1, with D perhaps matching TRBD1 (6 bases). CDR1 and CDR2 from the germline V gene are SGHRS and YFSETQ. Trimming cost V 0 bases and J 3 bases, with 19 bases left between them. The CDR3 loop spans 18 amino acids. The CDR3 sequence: CASSLGDPGVSFYNEQFF. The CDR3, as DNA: TGCGCCAGCAGCTTGGGGGACCCAGGGGTCTCTTTCTACAATGAGCAGTTCTTC.

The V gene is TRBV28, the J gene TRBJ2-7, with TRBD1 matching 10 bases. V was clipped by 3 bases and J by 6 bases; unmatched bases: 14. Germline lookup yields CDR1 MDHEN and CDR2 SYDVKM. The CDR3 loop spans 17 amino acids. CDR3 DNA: TGTGCCAGCAGTTTCGCCCCAAGAGGGACAGGGGAAGGCGAGCAGTACTTC. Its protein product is CASSFAPRGTGEGEQYF.

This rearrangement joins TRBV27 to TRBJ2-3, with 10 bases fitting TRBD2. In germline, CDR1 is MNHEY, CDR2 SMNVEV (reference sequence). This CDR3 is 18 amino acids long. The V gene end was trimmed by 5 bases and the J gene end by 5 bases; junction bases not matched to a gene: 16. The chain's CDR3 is CASSPALAGARKVDTQYF. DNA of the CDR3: TGTGCCAGCAGTCCTGCTCTAGCGGGGGCCCGCAAGGTAGATACGCAGTATTTT.

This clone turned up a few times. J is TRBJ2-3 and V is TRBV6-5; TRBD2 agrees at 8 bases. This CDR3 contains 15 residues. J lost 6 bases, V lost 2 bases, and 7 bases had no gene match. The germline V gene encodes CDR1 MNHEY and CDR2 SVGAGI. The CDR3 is CASSYGGGPRDTQYF. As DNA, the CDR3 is TGTGCCAGCAGTTACGGCGGGGGGCCCCGTGATACGCAGTATTTT.

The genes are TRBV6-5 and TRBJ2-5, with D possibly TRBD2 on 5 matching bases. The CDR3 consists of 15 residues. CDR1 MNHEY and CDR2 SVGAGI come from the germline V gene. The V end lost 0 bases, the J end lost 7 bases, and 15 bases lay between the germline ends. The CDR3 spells CASSYSSSGRGTQYF. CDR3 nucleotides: TGTGCCAGCAGTTACTCGAGCTCGGGCCGGGGGACCCAGTACTTC.

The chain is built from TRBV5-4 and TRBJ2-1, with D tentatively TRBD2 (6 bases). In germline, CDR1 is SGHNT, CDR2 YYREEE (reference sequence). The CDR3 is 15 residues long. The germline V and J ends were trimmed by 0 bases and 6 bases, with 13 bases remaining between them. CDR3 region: CASSLVAGLGNEQFF. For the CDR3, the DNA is TGTGCCAGCAGCTTGGTGGCGGGGCTGGGCAATGAGCAGTTCTTC.

In nucleotides, the CDR3 is TGTGCCACACGCTTCGGGGCAGCCTACGAGCAGTACTTC. Residues: CATRFGAAYEQYF. This chain connects TRBV2 to TRBJ2-7, with D perhaps TRBD1 or TRBD2 (5 bases each). Per the germline V gene, CDR1 is SNHLY and CDR2 is FYNNEI. V gave up 10 bases and J gave up 2 bases, with 15 bases separating them. The CDR3 runs to 13 residues.

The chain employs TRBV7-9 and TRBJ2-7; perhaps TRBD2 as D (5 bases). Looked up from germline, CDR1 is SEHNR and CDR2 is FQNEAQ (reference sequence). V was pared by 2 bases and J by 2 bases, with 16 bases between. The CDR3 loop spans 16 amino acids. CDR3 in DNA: TGTGCCAGCAGCTTACTGGCGGGCCCCCCTACCTACGAGCAGTACTTC. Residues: CASSLLAGPPTYEQYF.

CDR3 nucleotides: TGCGCCAGCAGCCTGGTCGACACTGAAGCTTTCTTT. Translating gives CASSLVDTEAFF. The rearrangement joins TRBV5-1 to TRBJ1-1; D gene ambiguous. V lost 4 bases and J lost 3, with 7 bases in between. This CDR3 contains 12 residues. The germline gives CDR1 SGHRS, CDR2 YFSETQ.

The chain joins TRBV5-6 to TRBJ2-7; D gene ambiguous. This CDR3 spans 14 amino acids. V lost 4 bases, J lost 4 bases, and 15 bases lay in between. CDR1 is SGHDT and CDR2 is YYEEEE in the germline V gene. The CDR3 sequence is CASSVDPISYEQYF. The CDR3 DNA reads TGTGCCAGCAGCGTGGACCCTATAAGTTACGAGCAGTACTTC.

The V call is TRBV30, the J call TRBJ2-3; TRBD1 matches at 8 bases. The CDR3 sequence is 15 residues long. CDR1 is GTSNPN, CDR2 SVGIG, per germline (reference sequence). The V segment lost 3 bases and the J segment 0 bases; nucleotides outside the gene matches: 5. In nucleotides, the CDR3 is TGTGCCTGGAGGGACCAGGGGGCAAGCACAGATACGCAGTATTTT. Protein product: CAWRDQGASTDTQYF.

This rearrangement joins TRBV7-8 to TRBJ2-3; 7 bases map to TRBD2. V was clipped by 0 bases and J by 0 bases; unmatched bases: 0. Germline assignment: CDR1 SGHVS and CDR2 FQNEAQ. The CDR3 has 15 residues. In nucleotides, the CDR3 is TGTGCCAGCAGCTTAGCGGGGGGGAGCACAGATACGCAGTATTTT. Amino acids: CASSLAGGSTDTQYF.

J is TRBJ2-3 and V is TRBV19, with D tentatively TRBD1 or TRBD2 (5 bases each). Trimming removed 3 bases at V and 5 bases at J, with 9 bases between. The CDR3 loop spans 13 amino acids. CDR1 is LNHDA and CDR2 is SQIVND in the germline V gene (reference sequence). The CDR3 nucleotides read TGTGCCAGTAGTATGGATGGGGGAGATACGCAGTATTTT. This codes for CASSMDGGDTQYF.

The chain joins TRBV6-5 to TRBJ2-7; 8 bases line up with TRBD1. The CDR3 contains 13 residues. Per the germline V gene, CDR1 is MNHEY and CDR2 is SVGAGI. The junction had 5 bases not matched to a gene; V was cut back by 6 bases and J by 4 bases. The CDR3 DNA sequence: TGTGCCAGCAGGGCTACAGGGGGATACGAGCAGTACTTC. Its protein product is CASRATGGYEQYF.

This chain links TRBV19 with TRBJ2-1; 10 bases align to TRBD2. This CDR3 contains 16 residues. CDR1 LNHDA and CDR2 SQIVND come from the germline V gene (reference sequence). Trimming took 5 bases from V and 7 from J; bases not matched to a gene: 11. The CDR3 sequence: CASSVKSGGARNEQFF. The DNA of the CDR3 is TGTGCCAGTAGTGTAAAGAGCGGGGGGGCCAGAAATGAGCAGTTCTTC.

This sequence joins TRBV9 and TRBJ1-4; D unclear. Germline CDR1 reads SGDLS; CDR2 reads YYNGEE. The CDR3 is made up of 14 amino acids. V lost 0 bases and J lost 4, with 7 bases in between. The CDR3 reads CASSVGPDNEKLFF. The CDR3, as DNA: TGTGCCAGCAGCGTAGGGCCGGATAATGAAAAACTGTTTTTT. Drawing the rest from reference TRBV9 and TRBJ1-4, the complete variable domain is DSGVTQTPKHLITATGQRVTLRCSPRSGDLSVYWYQQSLDQGLQFLIQYYNGEERAKGNILERFSAQQFPDLHSELNLSSLELGDSALYFCASSVGPDNEKLFFGSGTQLSVL.

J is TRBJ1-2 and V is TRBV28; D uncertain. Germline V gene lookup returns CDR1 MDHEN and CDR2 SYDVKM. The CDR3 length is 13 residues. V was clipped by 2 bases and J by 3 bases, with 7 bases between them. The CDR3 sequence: CASSLNTDYGYTF. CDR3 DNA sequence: TGTGCCAGCAGTTTAAACACCGACTATGGCTACACCTTC.

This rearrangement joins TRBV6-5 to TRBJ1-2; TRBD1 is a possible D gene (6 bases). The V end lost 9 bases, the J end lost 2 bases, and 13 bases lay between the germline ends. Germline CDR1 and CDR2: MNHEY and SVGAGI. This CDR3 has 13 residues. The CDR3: CASLGTGNYGYTF. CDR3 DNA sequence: TGTGCCAGTCTCGGAACAGGGAACTATGGCTACACCTTC.

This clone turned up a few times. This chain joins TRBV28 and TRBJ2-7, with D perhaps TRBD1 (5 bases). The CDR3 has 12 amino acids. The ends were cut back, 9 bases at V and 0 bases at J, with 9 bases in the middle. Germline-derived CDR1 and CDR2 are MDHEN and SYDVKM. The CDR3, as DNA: TGTGCCAGTAGACAGACCTCCTACGAGCAGTACTTC. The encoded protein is CASRQTSYEQYF. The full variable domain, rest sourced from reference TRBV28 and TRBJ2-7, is DVKVTQSSRYLVKRTGEKVFLECVQDMDHENMFWYRQDPGLGLRLIYFSYDVKMKEKGDIPEGYSVSREKKERFSLILESASTNQTSMYLCASRQTSYEQYFGPGTRLTVT.